The 26 T cell receptor beta chains listed next were all sequenced from one sample in a study of beta chain features in type 1 diabetes. Overall study findings and caveats: TCRB CDR3s from Type 1 diabetes patients were moderately but significantly shorter in all four CD4+ subsets.

Their antigens are not known. Expressed TCRB transcripts were sequenced because the entire RNA isolate underwent reverse transcription. Sequencing was performed with immunoSEQ multiplex PCR; in TCRdb, only in-frame clones are kept and a portion is missing. The sample has tens of thousands of clones, around 53% seen once. Sequenced: Tregs from blood. These receptor sequences come from a woman between 40 and 50 years old with type 1 diabetes.

The CDR3 loop is CASSLVFEGSGDREETQYF. The DNA of the CDR3 is TGTGCCAGCAGCTTAGTGTTCGAGGGGAGCGGGGATAGGGAAGAGACCCAGTACTTC. The rearrangement links TRBV7-2 to TRBJ2-5, with 7 positions matching TRBD2. CDR1 and CDR2 from the germline V gene are SGHTA and FQGNSA. The CDR3 is 19 residues long. V gave up 1 base and J gave up 3 bases; unmatched junction bases: 17.

V is TRBV7-9 and J is TRBJ2-7; 15 bases align to TRBD2. TRBJ2-5 explains the end of the DNA better; the J call may be wrong. The germline V gene has CDR1 SEHNR and CDR2 FQNEAQ (reference sequence). The CDR3 loop spans 17 amino acids. CDR3 protein: CASSLGLAGGVQETQYF. Written as DNA, the CDR3 is TGTGCCAGCAGCTTGGGACTAGCGGGGGGTGTCCAAGAGACCCAGTACTTC.

This chain connects TRBV7-2 to TRBJ1-2; D is unclear. There are 13 residues in the CDR3. With 5 bases removed from V and 8 bases from J, the gap between germline ends came to 15 bases. In germline, CDR1 is SGHTA, CDR2 FQGNSA. CDR3 region: CASSQDHVSGYTF. CDR3 nucleotides: TGTGCCAGCAGCCAAGATCATGTAAGCGGCTACACCTTC. The full variable domain, completed using reference TRBV7-2 and TRBJ1-2, is GAGVSQSPSNKVTEKGKDVELRCDPISGHTALYWYRQSLGQGLEFLIYFQGNSAPDKSGLPSDRFSAERTGGSVSTLTIQRTQQEDSAVYLCASSQDHVSGYTFGSGTRLTVV.

The CDR3 DNA sequence: TGCAGCGTTACTGATCTGGCTAATGAAAAACTGTTTTTT. Amino acid sequence: CSVTDLANEKLFF. The J gene is TRBJ1-4, the V gene TRBV29-1, with unresolved D. Germline assignment: CDR1 SQVTM and CDR2 ANQGSEA. The V end was cut by 5 bases, the J end by 3 bases, with 10 bases between. The CDR3 extends over 13 amino acids.

The gene calls are TRBV5-1 and TRBJ2-7, with D possibly being TRBD1 (6 bases). Trimming stripped 5 bases from V and 6 bases from J, with 15 bases between. Looked up from germline, CDR1 is SGHRS and CDR2 is YFSETQ. The CDR3 is made up of 13 amino acids. The CDR3 DNA follows: TGCGCCAGCAGAACTTTCACAGGGAGCGAGCAGTACTTC. Amino acids: CASRTFTGSEQYF.

The V call is TRBV11-3, the J call TRBJ2-1; 8 bases are a match to TRBD2. V was clipped by 5 bases and J by 2 bases; unmatched bases: 8. The CDR3 runs to 16 residues. Germline CDR1 SGHNT, CDR2 YENEEA. CDR3 sequence (DNA): TGTGCCAGCAGCGCCGGAAGCGGGGGACCCTACAATGAGCAGTTCTTC. Protein sequence: CASSAGSGGPYNEQFF.

This clone came up many times. The chain joins TRBV14 to TRBJ1-4; D possibly corresponds to TRBD1 (5 bases). The CDR3 spans 14 residues. Trimming removed 4 bases at V and 8 bases at J, with 14 bases between. Germline CDR1 and CDR2: SGHDN and FVKESK. The DNA of the CDR3 is TGTGCCAGCAGCCCAGGGTTTTTAGGCGAAAAACTGTTTTTT. Its protein is CASSPGFLGEKLFF.

This chain uses TRBV15 with TRBJ1-4, with D hard to call. The CDR3 is 15 residues long. From germline, CDR1 is LNHNV and CDR2 YYDKDF (reference sequence). V lost 1 base to trimming and J lost 8 bases, with 14 bases between them. The CDR3, as DNA: TGTGCCACCAGCAGAGTTCTACCGGCGGAGGAAAAACTGTTTTTT. Translation gives CATSRVLPAEEKLFF.

This clone came up a few times. The J gene is TRBJ1-1, the V gene TRBV9; D call uncertain. V was shortened by 4 bases and J by 0 bases, with 19 bases between the two germline ends. This CDR3 is 17 amino acids long. Germline CDR1 and CDR2: SGDLS and YYNGEE. DNA for the CDR3: TGTGCCAGCAGCTCCTCGTCCGTTTTGTATTTGAACACTGAAGCTTTCTTT. Its protein product is CASSSSSVLYLNTEAFF. The entire variable domain, with the rest obtained from reference TRBV9 and TRBJ1-1, is as follows: DSGVTQTPKHLITATGQRVTLRCSPRSGDLSVYWYQQSLDQGLQFLIQYYNGEERAKGNILERFSAQQFPDLHSELNLSSLELGDSALYFCASSSSSVLYLNTEAFFGQGTRLTVV.

This clone showed up just a few times. The V and J genes are TRBV4-2 and TRBJ2-3, with no clear D. V gave up 0 bases and J gave up 1 base, with 14 bases separating them. Germline-derived CDR1 and CDR2 are LGHNA and YNFKEQ. This CDR3 region has 17 residues. CDR3 loop: CASSQDLTYDGTDTQYF. Here the CDR3 DNA reads TGTGCCAGCAGCCAAGATCTGACTTATGATGGCACAGATACGCAGTATTTT.

The rearrangement joins TRBV25-1 to TRBJ1-1, with D uncertain. Germline loops: CDR1 MGHDK, CDR2 SYGVNS. This CDR3 contains 14 residues. V shed 8 bases and J shed 3 bases, with 16 bases lying between them. The chain's CDR3 is CASSPGLLDTEAFF. The CDR3 DNA follows: TGTGCCAGCTCCCCCGGGTTGTTGGACACTGAAGCTTTCTTT. The variable domain in full, with the rest retrieved from reference TRBV25-1 and TRBJ1-1, is EADIYQTPRYLVIGTGKKITLECSQTMGHDKMYWYQQDPGMELHLIHYSYGVNSTEKGDLSSESTVSRIRTEHFPLTLESARPSHTSQYLCASSPGLLDTEAFFGQGTRLTVV.

In this sample, this clone turned up a few times. The gene calls are TRBV10-3 and TRBJ2-7; TRBD1 aligns across 8 bases. There are 15 residues in the CDR3. Losses at the gene ends were 4 bases for V and 6 bases for J; bases not matched to a gene: 11. The germline CDR1 and CDR2 sequences are ENHRY and SYGVKD. The CDR3 bases are TGTGCCATCAGTGTCGTCCCCGGGACAGGTGGCGAGCAGTACTTC. This codes for CAISVVPGTGGEQYF.

The chain employs TRBV29-1 and TRBJ2-3; 7 bases are a match to TRBD1. Germline CDR1 and CDR2: SQVTM and ANQGSEA. CDR3 size: 14 residues. Trimming took 8 bases from V and 0 from J; bases not matched to a gene: 8. The CDR3 DNA is TGCAGCTCAGACGGGACAGAAAGCACAGATACGCAGTATTTT. Protein product: CSSDGTESTDTQYF.

The V call is TRBV15, the J call TRBJ1-2; 9 nucleotides match TRBD1. The CDR3 extends over 14 amino acids. Germline V lookup: CDR1 LNHNV, CDR2 YYDKDF (reference sequence). V lost 2 bases and J lost 7; bases outside the gene matches: 5. CDR3 amino acids: CATSRTSQGAGYTF. For the CDR3, the DNA is TGTGCCACCAGCAGAACATCACAGGGGGCTGGCTACACCTTC.

This clone appeared a few times. V is TRBV6-1 and J is TRBJ2-7, with TRBD1 identical over 10 bases. The CDR3 covers 14 residues. V dropped 5 bases and J dropped 6; count of bases not matched to a gene: 7. Germline-derived CDR1 and CDR2 are MNHNS and SASEGT. CDR3 residues: CASSPGTGEREQYF. In DNA, the CDR3 is TGTGCCAGCAGTCCCGGGACAGGGGAACGCGAGCAGTACTTC.

The chain employs TRBV9 and TRBJ2-1, with TRBD1 matching over 8 bases. Germline CDR1 and CDR2: SGDLS and YYNGEE. This CDR3 has 14 residues. V trimming: 0 bases; J trimming: 5 bases; junction bases outside the gene matches: 1. Written as DNA, the CDR3 is TGTGCCAGCAGCGTAGGGGACAGGAACAATGAGCAGTTCTTC. It encodes CASSVGDRNNEQFF.

The chain combines TRBV28 with TRBJ1-1; TRBD1 might be the D (6 bases). The CDR3 loop spans 14 amino acids. Trimming stripped 3 bases from V and 7 bases from J, with 15 bases between. Germline loops: CDR1 MDHEN, CDR2 SYDVKM. This chain's CDR3 is CASSLPQGWGEAFF. Here the CDR3 DNA reads TGTGCCAGCAGTTTGCCACAGGGCTGGGGTGAAGCTTTCTTT.

This clone occurred a few times. CDR3 sequence reads: CASEKAPRGYTF. CDR3 coding DNA: TGTGCCAGTGAAAAAGCCCCGAGGGGCTACACCTTC. The chain links TRBV28 to TRBJ1-2; no clear D gene. Germline V CDR1 and CDR2: MDHEN, SYDVKM. V lost 9 bases and J lost 8, with 16 bases in between. The CDR3 spans 12 residues.

The chain uses TRBV2 and TRBJ1-4; D is unresolved. With 3 bases removed from V and 4 bases from J, the gap between germline ends came to 12 bases. CDR1 and CDR2 (germline): SNHLY, FYNNEI. This CDR3 has 15 amino acids. DNA of the CDR3: TGTGCCAGCAGTGACCTCGGGATGCTTAATGAAAAACTGTTTTTT. It specifies CASSDLGMLNEKLFF.

This clone was seen only a few times. V is TRBV15 and J is TRBJ1-4; D is uncertain. The CDR3 has 15 amino acids. V lost 5 bases to trimming and J lost 8 bases, with 18 bases between them. From germline, CDR1 is LNHNV and CDR2 YYDKDF (reference sequence). CDR3 protein: CATSPMEGRGEKLFF. The CDR3, as DNA: TGTGCCACCAGCCCGATGGAGGGTCGTGGCGAAAAACTGTTTTTT.

The V call is TRBV7-2, the J call TRBJ2-7, with D possibly matching TRBD2 (5 bases). The V end lost 5 bases, the J end lost 12 bases, and 20 bases lay between the germline ends. Germline CDR1 is SGHTA and CDR2 is FQGNSA. The CDR3 length is 13 residues. CDR3 loop: CASSPGYATSGYF. CDR3 coding DNA: TGTGCCAGCAGCCCGGGGTACGCGACCTCCGGGTACTTC.

This clone is a singleton in its sample. The CDR3 region is CASIKGPGQTNYGYTF. DNA of the CDR3: TGTGCCAGCATCAAAGGCCCGGGACAAACTAACTATGGCTACACCTTC. The V call is TRBV2, the J call TRBJ1-2, with D tentatively TRBD1 (6 bases). CDR1 and CDR2 (germline): SNHLY, FYNNEI. This CDR3 has 16 amino acids. Trimming shortened V by 7 bases and J by 0 bases, and 18 bases separated the two germline ends.

This chain links TRBV2 with TRBJ1-2, with a possible D match to TRBD1 (5 bases). Trimming removed 1 base from V and 7 bases from J, with 10 bases in between. CDR1 is SNHLY and CDR2 is FYNNEI in the germline V gene. The CDR3 contains 13 residues. The CDR3 is CASSEGRGFGYTF. The CDR3 DNA reads as TGTGCCAGCAGTGAAGGGCGGGGGTTTGGCTACACCTTC.

This clone appeared a few times. The CDR3 nucleotides read TGCGCCAGCAGCCAAGGCGGGAGTCGGGTTGGGGCCAACGTCCTGACTTTC. Amino acids: CASSQGGSRVGANVLTF. The chain employs TRBV4-1 and TRBJ2-6; 7 bases map to TRBD2. Looked up from germline, CDR1 is MGHRA and CDR2 is YSYEKL. CDR3 length: 17 residues. Germline trimming cut 1 base from V and 3 bases from J; bases unmatched to any gene: 6.

The DNA of the CDR3 is TGTGCCAGCGGACAGGGGAACACTGAAGCTTTCTTT. It specifies CASGQGNTEAFF. This chain joins TRBV2 and TRBJ1-1; 8 bases are a match to TRBD1. Germline CDR1 SNHLY, CDR2 FYNNEI. This CDR3 has 12 amino acids. V was pared by 8 bases and J by 1 base, with 0 bases of the junction left unmatched.

The genes are TRBV20-1 and TRBJ2-1, with 8 bases aligning to TRBD2. Germline CDR1 reads DFQATT; CDR2 reads SNEGSKA (reference sequence). Losses at the gene ends were 7 bases for V and 7 bases for J; bases not matched to a gene: 3. The CDR3 runs to 11 residues. The CDR3 bases are TGCAGTGGACTAGCGTATAATGAGCAGTTCTTC. Its protein product is CSGLAYNEQFF.